This is a list of T cell receptor beta chains from one sample in a study of OX40 agonist ivuxolimab in advanced cancers. The data were produced by immunoSEQ multiplex PCR, yet TCRdb's version contains in-frame clones alone and is incomplete. The repertoire has about 83,000 clones, about 90% of them found once; the top ten carry under 8.5%. Here the sequenced sample was CD4+ or CD8+ T cells sorted from blood, taken in a trial of the OX40 agonist ivuxolimab. The receptors derive from an adult with an advanced solid tumor such as melanoma, head and neck, liver or kidney cancer. The conserved cysteine and the conserved F or W are not part of the CDR3 here.

CDR3aa	v_gene
AWSQGSGANVLT	TRBV30
AWSATREGGTDTQY	TRBV30
ASRPTSGAYNEQF	TRBV7-2
ASSIVAGYEQF	TRBV19
ASSLSPRPPISPNYGYT	TRBV7-3
ASSFDGADTQY	TRBV13
ASSYFAGSGDSPLH	TRBV6-5
ASSERRTRSTDTQY	TRBV6-1
ASSEQGLPLH	TRBV6-1
ASSLVQVWE	TRBV28
ASSIHRDRASGANVLT	TRBV7-3